A single sample is the source of the 32 T cell receptor beta chains below, sequenced in a study of memory CD4+ T cells and cytomegalovirus serostatus. Single viable CD3+CD4+CD8-CD45RO+ cells were sorted as the memory CD4+ T cells. Only in-frame clones appear in the TCRdb table, and some are missing; sequencing was by immunoSEQ multiplex PCR. The table has over 65,000 clones, 80% seen once. The sample consisted of memory CD4+ T cells from blood. The source is an adult in good health and CMV-seronegative.

This clone occurred once. Germline and junction disagree at one end, which may indicate a read error. This rearrangement joins TRBV5-1 to TRBJ1-2; tentatively, D is TRBD1 (5 bases). The CDR3 runs to 11 residues. Germline V CDR1 and CDR2: SGHRS, YFSETQ. CDR3 DNA sequence: TGCGCCAGCAGCTCGGGACTCGGCCATTCCTTC. Its protein is CASSSGLGHSF.

The gene calls are TRBV6-1 and TRBJ2-7; TRBD2 might be the D (6 bases). Between the trimmed V and J ends, which lost 7 bases and 2 bases, there was a span of 15 bases. The CDR3 has 14 amino acids. The germline V gene has CDR1 MNHNS and CDR2 SASEGT. CDR3 sequence: CASNPASGAYEQYF. For the CDR3, the DNA is TGTGCCAGCAACCCCGCCTCGGGGGCCTACGAGCAGTACTTC.

This chain links TRBV6-5 with TRBJ2-7; 7 nucleotides match TRBD2. V shed 2 bases and J 3 bases; nucleotides not matched to a gene: 4. Germline CDR1 MNHEY, CDR2 SVGAGI. The CDR3 is 14 residues long. This chain's CDR3 is CASSYLGTNYEQYF. The DNA for the CDR3 is TGTGCCAGCAGTTACCTCGGGACTAACTACGAGCAGTACTTC.

The genes are TRBV30 and TRBJ1-5; D gene uncertain. Trimming stripped 5 bases from V and 2 bases from J, with 10 bases between. The CDR3 spans 13 residues. CDR1 is GTSNPN and CDR2 is SVGIG in the germline V gene (reference sequence). DNA for the CDR3: TGTGCCTGGGGAAGGGCAGGCAATCAGCCCCAGCATTTT. Encoded protein: CAWGRAGNQPQHF.

V is TRBV5-1 and J is TRBJ2-1; D ambiguous. Trimming cost V 4 bases and J 3 bases, with 11 bases left between them. The CDR3 contains 14 residues. Germline V gene sequence: CDR1 SGHRS, CDR2 YFSETQ. The CDR3 DNA sequence: TGCGCCAGCAGCCCAACTACCGTCTACAATGAGCAGTTCTTC. Translated: CASSPTTVYNEQFF.

The J gene is TRBJ1-4, the V gene TRBV9; D remains ambiguous. V was pared by 3 bases and J by 2 bases, with 8 bases between. This CDR3 contains 14 residues. Looked up from germline, CDR1 is SGDLS and CDR2 is YYNGEE. CDR3 DNA sequence: TGTGCCAGCAGCGCCGGGGATACTAATGAAAAACTGTTTTTT. Residues: CASSAGDTNEKLFF. Full variable domain (rest looked up from reference TRBV9 and TRBJ1-4): DSGVTQTPKHLITATGQRVTLRCSPRSGDLSVYWYQQSLDQGLQFLIQYYNGEERAKGNILERFSAQQFPDLHSELNLSSLELGDSALYFCASSAGDTNEKLFFGSGTQLSVL.

A remark on this clone: At one boundary the junction diverges from the germline segment, which might be a read error. The J gene is TRBJ1-6, the V gene TRBV10-3; D is perhaps TRBD1 (6 bases). This CDR3 contains 16 residues. Germline CDR1 and CDR2: ENHRY and SYGVKD. As DNA, the CDR3 is TGTGCCAGCAGTGGACCTGGACAGATTTCGAATTCACCCCTCCACTTT. Translation: CASSGPGQISNSPLHF.

The rearrangement joins TRBV5-4 to TRBJ2-5; 12 nucleotides agree with TRBD2. Germline trimming cut 4 bases from V and 2 bases from J; bases unmatched to any gene: 3. The CDR3 spans 15 residues. CDR1 is SGHNT, CDR2 YYREEE, per germline (reference sequence). The CDR3 nucleotides read TGTGCCAGCAGCGGGGGGACTAGCGGGCAAGAGACCCAGTACTTC. Encoded protein: CASSGGTSGQETQYF.

V and J are TRBV28 and TRBJ1-3; no clear D gene. There are 14 residues in the CDR3. Deletions cut 7 bases from V and 0 bases from J, with 10 bases between. Germline CDR1 MDHEN, CDR2 SYDVKM. This CDR3 is CASMSSTSGNTIYF. The CDR3 DNA reads TGTGCCAGCATGTCTTCAACCTCTGGAAACACCATATATTTT.

V is TRBV14 and J is TRBJ2-5; weak D call: TRBD2 (5 bases). Trimming took off 0 bases at V and 1 base at J, with 6 bases between the two ends. The CDR3 runs to 14 residues. The germline gives CDR1 SGHDN, CDR2 FVKESK. This CDR3 reads CASSQDRGQETQYF. The CDR3 nucleotides are TGTGCCAGCAGCCAAGATCGGGGCCAAGAGACCCAGTACTTC.

This chain uses TRBV15 with TRBJ2-7; TRBD1 matches at 7 bases. CDR3 length: 15 amino acids. With 0 bases clipped from V and 2 bases from J, the junction kept 4 bases outside the gene matches. Germline loops: CDR1 LNHNV, CDR2 YYDKDF (reference sequence). The CDR3 bases are TGTGCCACCAGCAGAGATTCGGGACAGACCTACGAGCAGTACTTC. Protein sequence: CATSRDSGQTYEQYF.

The chain is built from TRBV6-5 and TRBJ2-7; D not certain. Trimming cost V 2 bases and J 3 bases, with 8 bases left between them. In germline, CDR1 is MNHEY, CDR2 SVGAGI. There are 13 residues in the CDR3. The chain's CDR3 is CASSYQRSYEQYF. The CDR3 coding sequence is TGTGCCAGCAGTTACCAGAGAAGCTACGAGCAGTACTTC.

This clone was detected only a few times. The chain employs TRBV7-2 and TRBJ1-1; D gene unclear. Germline-derived CDR1 and CDR2 are SGHTA and FQGNSA. The V end was cut by 4 bases, the J end by 0 bases, with 6 bases between. This CDR3 is built from 13 residues. CDR3 sequence: CASSSQLNTEAFF. The CDR3 nucleotides read TGTGCCAGCAGCTCCCAGCTGAACACTGAAGCTTTCTTT.

CDR3 loop: CASSLAVVNTEAFF. DNA for the CDR3: TGCGCCAGCAGCTTGGCGGTTGTGAACACTGAAGCTTTCTTT. The rearrangement uses TRBV5-1 and TRBJ1-1; D is unclear. CDR3 size: 14 residues. V was shortened by 0 bases and J by 0 bases, with 6 bases between the two germline ends. CDR1 is SGHRS and CDR2 is YFSETQ in the germline V gene.

The chain has TRBV10-1 and TRBJ1-1, with unresolved D. Trimming stripped 6 bases from V and 3 bases from J, with 17 bases between. This CDR3 has 15 residues. CDR1 and CDR2 from the germline V gene are WNHNN and SYGVQD (reference sequence). The CDR3 loop is CASSSTEGSYTEAFF. The CDR3 DNA sequence: TGCGCCAGCAGCTCGACGGAGGGTTCGTACACTGAAGCTTTCTTT.

The J gene is TRBJ2-3, the V gene TRBV6-1, with no clear D. The CDR3 has 13 residues. Trimming pared 8 bases from V and 2 bases from J, leaving 11 bases between. CDR1 is MNHNS, CDR2 SASEGT, per germline. The CDR3 nucleotides are TGTGCCAGCTTAAGCGACTTCACAGATACGCAGTATTTT. As protein: CASLSDFTDTQYF.

This chain links TRBV23-1 with TRBJ1-1; 7 bases line up with TRBD1. TRBV23-1 is an open reading frame whose function is uncertain. The CDR3 contains 14 residues. V was clipped by 4 bases and J by 4 bases; unmatched bases: 6. The CDR3, as DNA: TGCGCCAGCAGTCGAGACAGGGTGGCCACTGAAGCTTTCTTT. Protein sequence: CASSRDRVATEAFF.

The rearrangement links TRBV13 to TRBJ2-5, with 12 bases identical to TRBD2. V shed 4 bases, J shed 5 bases, and the junction held 5 bases outside the gene matches. Germline V lookup: CDR1 PRHDT, CDR2 FYEKMQ (reference sequence). The CDR3 has 15 residues. CDR3 sequence (DNA): TGTGCCAGCAGCTCCCGGACTAGCGGGGCGGAGACCCAGTACTTC. Encoded protein: CASSSRTSGAETQYF.

The chain links TRBV11-3 to TRBJ2-3, with 7 bases that match TRBD1. The CDR3 extends over 15 amino acids. V dropped 5 bases and J dropped 2; count of bases not matched to a gene: 7. CDR1 is SGHNT and CDR2 is YENEEA in the germline V gene. CDR3 protein: CASSEGQLNTDTQYF. CDR3 nucleotide sequence: TGTGCCAGCAGCGAGGGACAGCTGAACACAGATACGCAGTATTTT.

The rearrangement joins TRBV11-2 to TRBJ2-5, with 7 nucleotides matching TRBD2. The CDR3 contains 15 residues. Trimming cost V 1 base and J 1 base; bases outside gene matches: 3. Germline V gives CDR1 SGHAT, CDR2 FQNNGV. CDR3 region: CASSLAGGIQETQYF. CDR3 coding DNA: TGTGCCAGCAGCTTAGCGGGGGGTATCCAAGAGACCCAGTACTTC.

This clone was seen a few times. The V gene is TRBV4-3, the J gene TRBJ2-7; TRBD2 aligns across 7 bases. This CDR3 has 12 amino acids. Germline CDR1 is LGHNA and CDR2 is YSLEER. After removal of 4 bases from V and 12 bases from J, the junction contained 9 bases not matched to a gene. In nucleotides, the CDR3 is TGCGCCAGCAGCCCCGGGGAAAGCGGGGTGTACTTC. Amino acid sequence: CASSPGESGVYF.

The chain recombines TRBV5-1 with TRBJ2-7; TRBD2 agrees at 7 bases. The CDR3 contains 16 residues. After removal of 2 bases from V and 2 bases from J, the junction contained 10 bases not matched to a gene. Looked up from germline, CDR1 is SGHRS and CDR2 is YFSETQ. CDR3 bases: TGCGCCAGCAGCTTATCCCCCACTCGGGGGGCCTACGAGCAGTACTTC. It codes for CASSLSPTRGAYEQYF.

The J gene is TRBJ2-1, the V gene TRBV7-2; TRBD2 matches at 11 bases. This CDR3 region has 17 residues. Germline-derived CDR1 and CDR2 are SGHTA and FQGNSA. Trimming cost V 2 bases and J 2 bases; bases outside gene matches: 5. The CDR3 nucleotides read TGTGCCAGCAGCTTAACTAGCGGGGGCCCGGCCTACAATGAGCAGTTCTTC. Encoded protein: CASSLTSGGPAYNEQFF. Full variable domain (missing parts from reference TRBV7-2 and TRBJ2-1): GAGVSQSPSNKVTEKGKDVELRCDPISGHTALYWYRQSLGQGLEFLIYFQGNSAPDKSGLPSDRFSAERTGGSVSTLTIQRTQQEDSAVYLCASSLTSGGPAYNEQFFGPGTRLTVL.

This clone has a handful of counts. The V and J genes are TRBV11-2 and TRBJ1-1, with D uncertain. The germline gives CDR1 SGHAT, CDR2 FQNNGV. This CDR3 contains 12 residues. The ends were cut back, 3 bases at V and 5 bases at J, with 7 bases in the middle. CDR3 residues: CASSLTLTEAFF. DNA of the CDR3: TGTGCCAGCAGCTTGACCCTTACTGAAGCTTTCTTT.

The chain has TRBV9 and TRBJ2-5; TRBD1 aligns across 9 bases. Germline loops: CDR1 SGDLS, CDR2 YYNGEE. The CDR3 runs 18 residues. With V trimmed by 1 base and J by 5 bases, 15 bases remained unmatched. The CDR3 loop reads CASSVRGLGTGTVETQYF. DNA for the CDR3: TGTGCCAGCAGCGTAAGGGGTTTGGGGACAGGGACCGTGGAGACCCAGTACTTC.

The genes are TRBV19 and TRBJ1-4; D ambiguous. Trimming took off 3 bases at V and 5 bases at J, with 7 bases between the two ends. The CDR3 totals 13 residues. CDR1 is LNHDA, CDR2 SQIVND, per germline (reference sequence). The DNA for the CDR3 is TGTGCCAGTAGTATCGGGTGGAATGAAAAACTGTTTTTT. It specifies CASSIGWNEKLFF.

The chain uses TRBV7-2 and TRBJ2-1; the match to TRBD1 covers 7 bases. This CDR3 contains 16 residues. Germline V gene data show CDR1 as SGHTA and CDR2 as FQGNSA. The V segment lost 7 bases and the J segment 4 bases; nucleotides outside the gene matches: 13. CDR3 region: CASTLNLGQTYNEQFF. CDR3 nucleotide sequence: TGTGCCAGCACATTAAATCTGGGACAGACATACAATGAGCAGTTCTTC.

In its sample, this clone was seen a few times. The CDR3 bases are TGTGCCAGCTCGCCCACAGGGACTACCATGAACACTGAAGCTTTCTTT. Translating it yields CASSPTGTTMNTEAFF. The rearrangement joins TRBV18 to TRBJ1-1, with D perhaps matching TRBD1 (6 bases). V shed 6 bases and J shed 0 bases, with 17 bases lying between them. The germline V gene has CDR1 KGHSH and CDR2 LQKENI. There are 16 residues in the CDR3.

The chain uses TRBV29-1 and TRBJ1-2, with 8 bases matching TRBD1. Per germline, CDR1 SQVTM and CDR2 ANQGSEA. CDR3 length: 12 residues. V lost 4 bases and J lost 2; bases outside the gene matches: 0. The chain's CDR3 is CSVGDRNYGYTF. CDR3 nucleotides: TGCAGCGTTGGGGACAGGAACTATGGCTACACCTTC.

V usage is TRBV28 and J usage is TRBJ2-7, with 10 bases aligning to TRBD2. CDR3 length equals 17 residues. Trimming removed 7 bases from V and 2 bases from J; junction bases left unmatched: 14. The V gene's germline CDR1 is MDHEN and CDR2 SYDVKM. CDR3 protein: CASTLGIAGGITYEQYF. As DNA, the CDR3 is TGTGCCAGCACCCTGGGAATAGCGGGGGGTATTACCTACGAGCAGTACTTC.

V is TRBV23-1 and J is TRBJ1-5, with TRBD1 identical over 7 bases. TRBV23-1 is an open reading frame, and its role is uncertain. V dropped 3 bases and J dropped 5; count of bases not matched to a gene: 10. The CDR3 is 16 amino acids. The CDR3 DNA is TGCGCCAGCAGTCATAGGGACAGTGAGACCTATCAGCCCCAGCATTTT. Encoded protein: CASSHRDSETYQPQHF.

The chain links TRBV7-9 to TRBJ1-1; D remains unclear. The CDR3 spans 13 residues. Germline V gene data show CDR1 as SEHNR and CDR2 as FQNEAQ (reference sequence). Trimming took 5 bases from V and 2 from J, leaving 9 bases between them. The DNA of the CDR3 is TGTGCCAGCAGCAGGGAGGCTAACACTGAAGCTTTCTTT. Translation gives CASSREANTEAFF.